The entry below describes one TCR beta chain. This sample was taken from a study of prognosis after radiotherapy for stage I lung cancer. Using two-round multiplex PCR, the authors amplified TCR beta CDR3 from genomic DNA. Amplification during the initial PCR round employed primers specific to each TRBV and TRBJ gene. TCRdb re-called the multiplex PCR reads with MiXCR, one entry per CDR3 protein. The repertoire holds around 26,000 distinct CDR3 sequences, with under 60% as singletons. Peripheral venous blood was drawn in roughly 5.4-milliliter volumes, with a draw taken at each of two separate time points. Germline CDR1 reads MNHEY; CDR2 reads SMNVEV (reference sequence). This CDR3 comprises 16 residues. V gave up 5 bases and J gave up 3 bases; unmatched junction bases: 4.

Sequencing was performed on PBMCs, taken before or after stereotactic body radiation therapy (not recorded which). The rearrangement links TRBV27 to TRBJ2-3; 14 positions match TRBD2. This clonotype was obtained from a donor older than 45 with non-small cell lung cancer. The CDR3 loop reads CASSGLAGGLTDTQYF. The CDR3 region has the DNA TGTGCCAGCAGTGGACTAGCGGGAGGACTAACAGATACGCAGTATTTT.